These 26 T cell receptor beta chains were all obtained from the same sample, sequenced in a study of glioma-infiltrating T cells after dendritic cell vaccination. Clones were sequenced by immunoSEQ multiplex PCR, and TCRdb holds only the in-frame ones, with some missing. Seen here are about 99,000 clones, around 80% observed once, and the top ten hold 5% to 7%. The time point was: after dendritic cell vaccination, including at tumor progression/relapse. The starting material was blood, obtained after dendritic cell vaccination. These receptors all stem from a human donor with glioblastoma.

For this clone: An end of the junction does not agree with germline; a read error may underlie this. The V gene is TRBV25-1, the J gene TRBJ1-2; weak D call: TRBD1 (5 bases). CDR1 and CDR2 from the germline V gene are MGHDK and SYGVNS. The CDR3 sequence is 17 residues long. The CDR3 sequence: CASSQYPGGGKNYGYTF. DNA of the CDR3: TGTGCCAGCAGTCAATACCCCGGGGGGGGAAAAAACTATGGCTACACCTTC.

This clone was found once. V gene TRBV9 combines with J gene TRBJ2-7; no clear D gene. V was shortened by 0 bases and J by 3 bases, with 16 bases between the two germline ends. The germline V gene has CDR1 SGDLS and CDR2 YYNGEE. The CDR3 has 16 amino acids. The CDR3: CASSVDGQALFYEQYF. The CDR3 DNA sequence: TGTGCCAGCAGCGTAGATGGGCAGGCACTTTTCTACGAGCAGTACTTC.

The CDR3 DNA sequence: TGTGCCAGCAGAGATGCCAGGGGTTCACCCCTCCACTTT. Protein sequence: CASRDARGSPLHF. V is TRBV5-5 and J is TRBJ1-6, with D perhaps matching TRBD1 (6 bases). This CDR3 is 13 amino acids long. The V end was cut by 5 bases, the J end by 9 bases, with 12 bases between. CDR1 is SGHKS, CDR2 YYEKEE, per germline (reference sequence).

The chain links TRBV6-1 to TRBJ1-4, with unresolved D. V gave up 6 bases and J gave up 0 bases, with 5 bases separating them. The CDR3 totals 13 residues. Germline values: CDR1 MNHNS, CDR2 SASEGT. The CDR3 DNA sequence: TGTGCCAGCAGGAGATCAACTAATGAAAAACTGTTTTTT. Translating gives CASRRSTNEKLFF.

The chain joins TRBV30 to TRBJ1-2; possibly TRBD1 for D (5 bases). Germline V lookup: CDR1 GTSNPN, CDR2 SVGIG (reference sequence). The CDR3 is made up of 13 amino acids. Trimming took 2 bases from V and 3 from J, leaving 10 bases between them. The CDR3 spells CAWSYTGDYGYTF. The CDR3 bases are TGTGCCTGGAGTTACACGGGGGACTATGGCTACACCTTC.

This clone was counted only a few times. It is likely a read error, because the conserved phenylalanine at the end of the CDR3 is missing. The DNA is omitted, as the CDR3 cannot be located on it reliably, and the CDR3 follows TCRdb's listing. This chain uses TRBV21-1 with TRBJ2-4; TRBD1 is taken as the D call from the table, unchecked against the DNA. TRBV21-1 is described as a pseudogene. The CDR3 has 9 residues if both end residues are counted. This CDR3 is CASTRTANI.

The chain couples TRBV5-4 to TRBJ2-3; D unresolved. V gave up 3 bases and J gave up 2 bases, with 7 bases separating them. Germline loops: CDR1 SGHNT, CDR2 YYREEE (reference sequence). The CDR3 loop spans 13 amino acids. The chain's CDR3 is CASSSLYTDTQYF. The CDR3 DNA sequence: TGTGCCAGCAGCTCTCTTTACACAGATACGCAGTATTTT.

The chain's CDR3 is CASSLMTSGGVWDTYEQYF. The DNA of the CDR3 is TGTGCCAGCAGCCTTATGACTAGCGGGGGGGTGTGGGACACCTACGAGCAGTACTTC. The chain combines TRBV7-8 with TRBJ2-7, with 14 bases that match TRBD2. V lost 5 bases and J lost 2; bases outside the gene matches: 14. The CDR3 sequence is 19 residues long. Germline CDR1 reads SGHVS; CDR2 reads FQNEAQ.

In its sample, this clone was seen a few times. The V and J genes are TRBV6-5 and TRBJ1-2, with D possibly being TRBD1 (6 bases). Germline V CDR1 and CDR2: MNHEY, SVGAGI. The CDR3 runs 13 residues. V was shortened by 7 bases and J by 7 bases, with 16 bases between the two germline ends. This chain's CDR3 is CASTTTGSAGYTF. The CDR3 DNA is TGTGCCAGCACCACTACAGGGTCCGCTGGCTACACCTTC.

This clone was seen a handful of times. The CDR3 DNA is TGTGCCAGCGCATGGAGGGGACTAGCGGTGAGGGATGAGCAGTTCTTC. This sequence encodes CASAWRGLAVRDEQFF. V gene TRBV27 combines with J gene TRBJ2-1; 11 bases are shared with TRBD2. Germline V gives CDR1 MNHEY, CDR2 SMNVEV (reference sequence). This CDR3 has 16 amino acids. V shed 8 bases, J shed 8 bases, and the junction held 14 bases outside the gene matches.

The chain links TRBV6-5 to TRBJ2-1; TRBD2 matches 9 bases. The V gene's germline CDR1 is MNHEY and CDR2 SVGAGI. J lost 6 bases, V lost 2 bases, and 8 bases had no gene match. The CDR3 consists of 16 residues. CDR3 loop: CASSYATAGGPNEQFF. The CDR3 nucleotides are TGTGCCAGCAGTTACGCGACGGCGGGGGGGCCCAATGAGCAGTTCTTC.

The V call is TRBV6-5, the J call TRBJ1-2; 10 nucleotides match TRBD1. Germline V gene data show CDR1 as MNHEY and CDR2 as SVGAGI. With V trimmed by 6 bases and J by 5 bases, 9 bases remained unmatched. The CDR3 totals 15 residues. The CDR3 region is CASSRSGQGTYGYTF. The CDR3 DNA reads TGTGCCAGCAGCCGATCGGGACAGGGGACTTATGGCTACACCTTC.

The chain combines TRBV5-6 with TRBJ2-4; tentatively, D is TRBD1 (5 bases). CDR3 length: 17 amino acids. Trimming removed 4 bases at V and 1 base at J, with 18 bases between. Looked up from germline, CDR1 is SGHDT and CDR2 is YYEEEE. CDR3 coding DNA: TGTGCCAGCAGCCGCCAACAGGCGAAGGAGGCCAAAAACATTCAGTACTTC. Its translation: CASSRQQAKEAKNIQYF.

The chain uses TRBV5-1 and TRBJ1-1; 10 bases agree with TRBD1. From germline, CDR1 is SGHRS and CDR2 YFSETQ. The junction had 3 bases not matched to a gene; V was cut back by 0 bases and J by 4 bases. The CDR3 covers 15 residues. For the CDR3, the DNA is TGCGCCAGCAGCTTGGTGGGACAGGGGAGCACTGAAGCTTTCTTT. Residues: CASSLVGQGSTEAFF.

V gene TRBV6-6 combines with J gene TRBJ2-2; D not certain. The CDR3 has 12 amino acids. With 7 bases removed from V and 2 bases from J, the gap between germline ends came to 5 bases. Germline lookup yields CDR1 MNHNY and CDR2 SVGAGI (reference sequence). The CDR3 protein is CASTGNTGELFF. The CDR3 DNA reads as TGTGCCAGCACCGGTAACACCGGGGAGCTGTTTTTT.

This chain connects TRBV9 to TRBJ2-1; D assignment may be TRBD1 or TRBD2 (7 bases each). The V gene lost 9 bases and the J gene lost 2 bases, with 24 bases spanning the gap. Germline V gene data show CDR1 as SGDLS and CDR2 as YYNGEE. The CDR3 covers 17 residues. The DNA for the CDR3 is TGTGCCATCAGGGGGGTGGAGACTAGCCTTCCCTACAATGAGCAGTTCTTC. Amino acids: CAIRGVETSLPYNEQFF.

This rearrangement joins TRBV28 to TRBJ1-2, with 9 bases identical to TRBD1. This CDR3 has 16 amino acids. CDR1 is MDHEN, CDR2 SYDVKM, per germline. V trimming: 5 bases; J trimming: 4 bases; junction bases outside the gene matches: 11. The DNA for the CDR3 is TGTGCCAGCAGTGTGGACAGGGGCCCCTTGATCTATGGCTACACCTTC. This gives the protein CASSVDRGPLIYGYTF.

The V gene is TRBV12-5, the J gene TRBJ1-1; D perhaps matches TRBD1 (6 bases). Trimming left V 5 bases short and J 2 bases short, with 9 bases between. Germline CDR1 LGHNT, CDR2 FRNRAP. The CDR3 sequence is 13 residues long. The CDR3 DNA sequence: TGTGCTAGTGGTGTCAGGGGTAACACTGAAGCTTTCTTT. As protein: CASGVRGNTEAFF.

This chain links TRBV20-1 with TRBJ2-7; no clear D gene. V lost 3 bases and J lost 7, with 7 bases in between. Germline loops: CDR1 DFQATT, CDR2 SNEGSKA (reference sequence). The CDR3 sequence is 10 residues long. CDR3 DNA sequence: TGCAGTGCTAGTATCGTTGAGCAGTACTTC. Amino acids: CSASIVEQYF.

This clone was counted a single time. The genes are TRBV30 and TRBJ2-7; a possible D gene is TRBD2 (5 bases). V lost 0 bases, J lost 6 bases, and 18 bases lay in between. The CDR3 has 15 amino acids. Germline V CDR1 and CDR2: GTSNPN, SVGIG (reference sequence). The DNA for the CDR3 is TGTGCCTGGAGTGTACGTGGTCTAGCAGTGGGCGAGCAGTACTTC. Translating gives CAWSVRGLAVGEQYF.

The J gene is TRBJ1-5, the V gene TRBV6-1; no reliable D call. Germline V gene data show CDR1 as MNHNS and CDR2 as SASEGT. V was clipped by 1 base and J by 6 bases, with 4 bases between them. The CDR3 runs to 12 residues. The DNA for the CDR3 is TGTGCCAGCAGTGAAGTTCGTCAGCCCCAGCATTTT. It yields the protein CASSEVRQPQHF.

The chain is built from TRBV7-9 and TRBJ1-2; D unresolved. The CDR3 has 10 residues. CDR1 is SEHNR and CDR2 is FQNEAQ in the germline V gene (reference sequence). As DNA, the CDR3 is TGTGTCGGGTCTCAAGATGGCTACACCTTC. This sequence encodes CVGSQDGYTF.

This chain uses TRBV30 with TRBJ1-2; possible D gene TRBD1, 5 bases. Trimming removed 2 bases at V and 7 bases at J, with 14 bases between. Germline CDR1 and CDR2: GTSNPN and SVGIG (reference sequence). The length of the CDR3 is 13 residues. The CDR3 nucleotides are TGTGCCTGGAGTTTTTCAGGGAATGGTGGCTACACCTTC. Its protein is CAWSFSGNGGYTF.

The chain couples TRBV5-1 to TRBJ2-1; maybe TRBD1 (5 bases). The germline gives CDR1 SGHRS, CDR2 YFSETQ. V was shortened by 0 bases and J by 9 bases, with 16 bases between the two germline ends. The CDR3 totals 15 residues. CDR3 residues: CASSLAISIQGEQFF. CDR3 in DNA: TGCGCCAGCAGCTTGGCCATTTCTATCCAGGGTGAGCAGTTCTTC.

The rearrangement links TRBV30 to TRBJ2-2; D is unclear. This CDR3 has 14 amino acids. The germline CDR1 and CDR2 sequences are GTSNPN and SVGIG (reference sequence). Trimming shortened V by 1 base and J by 5 bases, and 11 bases separated the two germline ends. The CDR3 nucleotides are TGTGCCTGGAGTGGTCTGCCGAGGACCGGGGAGCTGTTTTTT. Encoded protein: CAWSGLPRTGELFF.

This clone was seen a few times. The rearrangement links TRBV2 to TRBJ1-5; TRBD1 might be the D (5 bases). Germline CDR1 is SNHLY and CDR2 is FYNNEI. V was trimmed by 6 bases and J by 6 bases, leaving 12 bases between them. The CDR3 loop spans 13 amino acids. Here the CDR3 DNA reads TGTGCCAGCAGAGCCCCAGGGCCTCAGCCCCAGCATTTT. This codes for CASRAPGPQPQHF.